Listed below are T cell receptor beta chains from one sample, sequenced in a study of T cell changes during pregnancy in multiple sclerosis. Produced via immunoSEQ multiplex PCR; TCRdb's table is partial and in-frame only. This sample has just under 40,000 clones; about nine tenths occur once, and the top ten carry around 0.5%. Sequencing used CD4+ T cells from peripheral blood mononuclear cells, obtained in the first trimester of pregnancy. The receptor source for this set is a female donor in good health, enrolled as a control in a pregnancy study. The conserved cysteine and the conserved F or W are not part of the CDR3 here.

j_call: TRBJ1-1; v_call: TRBV28; cdr3_length: 13; cdr3_aa: ASSPGGTSNTEAF
j_call: TRBJ2-1; v_call: TRBV6-5; cdr3_length: 13; cdr3_aa: ASSPRGLSYNEQF
j_call: TRBJ2-5; v_call: TRBV14; cdr3_length: 13; cdr3_aa: ASSPGGLAGETQY
j_call: TRBJ2-3; v_call: TRBV4-1; cdr3_length: 12; cdr3_aa: ASSPLGAADTQY
j_call: TRBJ1-5; v_call: TRBV6-1; cdr3_length: 12; cdr3_aa: ASRTHGSNQPQH
j_call: TRBJ2-2; v_call: TRBV7-2; cdr3_length: 13; cdr3_aa: ASSLGDRFTGELF
j_call: TRBJ2-3; v_call: TRBV7-3; cdr3_length: 11; cdr3_aa: ASSRTKGDTQY
j_call: TRBJ2-7; v_call: TRBV19; cdr3_length: 13; cdr3_aa: ASSNEGTGTYEQY
j_call: TRBJ1-4; v_call: TRBV7-2; cdr3_length: 12; cdr3_aa: ASSLRQPHEKLF
j_call: TRBJ2-7; v_call: TRBV19; cdr3_length: 12; cdr3_aa: ASSNDRIRTEQY
j_call: TRBJ1-2; v_call: TRBV6-4; cdr3_length: 13; cdr3_aa: ASSSGERGGYGYT
j_call: TRBJ2-7; v_call: TRBV18; cdr3_length: 12; cdr3_aa: ASSPGLALYEQY
j_call: TRBJ1-5; v_call: TRBV6-5; cdr3_length: 12; cdr3_aa: ASSYSRSNQPQH
j_call: TRBJ1-6; v_call: TRBV9; cdr3_length: 14; cdr3_aa: ASSVVSSSYNSPLH
j_call: TRBJ2-7; v_call: TRBV6-6; cdr3_length: 13; cdr3_aa: ASIRRQDQSYEQY
j_call: TRBJ2-7; v_call: TRBV30; cdr3_length: 12; cdr3_aa: AWTGTSGPYEQY
j_call: TRBJ2-7; v_call: TRBV5-4; cdr3_length: 13; cdr3_aa: ASSLGGEVLREQY
j_call: TRBJ1-6; v_call: TRBV19; cdr3_length: 12; cdr3_aa: ASRVSSYNSPLH
j_call: TRBJ2-2; v_call: TRBV11-3; cdr3_length: 13; cdr3_aa: ASSGTSRHTGELF
j_call: TRBJ2-6; v_call: TRBV4-1; cdr3_length: 15; cdr3_aa: ASSPGTGGSGANVLT
j_call: TRBJ2-5; v_call: TRBV6-6; cdr3_length: 12; cdr3_aa: ASRPRLAGETQY
j_call: TRBJ1-2; v_call: TRBV14; cdr3_length: 11; cdr3_aa: ASSQGGSYGYT
j_call: TRBJ1-5; v_call: TRBV2; cdr3_length: 15; cdr3_aa: ASRAGTGIMRGQPQH
j_call: TRBJ2-3; v_call: TRBV15; cdr3_length: 15; cdr3_aa: ATSRKRLGTSTDTQY
j_call: TRBJ1-1; v_call: TRBV6-6; cdr3_length: 13; cdr3_aa: ASSYGRGKNTEAF
j_call: TRBJ2-5; v_call: TRBV14; cdr3_length: 11; cdr3_aa: ASSHDRGETQY
j_call: TRBJ1-2; v_call: TRBV27; cdr3_length: 15; cdr3_aa: ASSSRPPGQGNYGYT
j_call: TRBJ1-2; v_call: TRBV19; cdr3_length: 13; cdr3_aa: ASSSGGRASYGYT
j_call: TRBJ2-2; v_call: TRBV5-6; cdr3_length: 14; cdr3_aa: ASSPAGQGRTGELF
j_call: TRBJ2-2; v_call: TRBV7-2; cdr3_length: 14; cdr3_aa: ASSLGLAGATGELF
j_call: TRBJ1-1; v_call: TRBV27; cdr3_length: 9; cdr3_aa: ASSRGTEAF
j_call: TRBJ1-2; v_call: TRBV5-1; cdr3_length: 14; cdr3_aa: ASSPGQGAPPGGYT
j_call: TRBJ1-5; v_call: TRBV21-1; cdr3_length: 14; cdr3_aa: ASSARQGTGNQPQH
j_call: TRBJ1-2; v_call: TRBV7-9; cdr3_length: 12; cdr3_aa: ASSLGSGVYGYT
j_call: TRBJ2-1; v_call: TRBV11-2; cdr3_length: 12; cdr3_aa: ASSSTAWGNEQF
j_call: TRBJ1-4; v_call: TRBV6-5; cdr3_length: 12; cdr3_aa: ASSYGQINEKLF
j_call: TRBJ2-3; v_call: TRBV7-9; cdr3_length: 13; cdr3_aa: ASSLGRGETDTQY
j_call: TRBJ1-2; v_call: TRBV19; cdr3_length: 12; cdr3_aa: ASSVRGIDYGYT
j_call: TRBJ2-2; v_call: TRBV7-6; cdr3_length: 13; cdr3_aa: ASSLGTGNTGELF
j_call: TRBJ2-5; v_call: TRBV5-1; cdr3_length: 13; cdr3_aa: ASSFSDREGETQY
j_call: TRBJ2-1; v_call: TRBV7-6; cdr3_length: 14; cdr3_aa: ASSLEGGVSGNEQF
j_call: TRBJ1-4; v_call: TRBV5-4; cdr3_length: 12; cdr3_aa: ASSYGATNEKLF
j_call: TRBJ2-1; v_call: TRBV19; cdr3_length: 14; cdr3_aa: ASSALAGASYNEQF
j_call: TRBJ2-7; v_call: TRBV6-5; cdr3_length: 13; cdr3_aa: ASSPDRAISYEQY
j_call: TRBJ2-5; v_call: TRBV6-5; cdr3_length: 14; cdr3_aa: ASSYSGTGRQETQY
j_call: TRBJ1-3; v_call: TRBV4-1; cdr3_length: 14; cdr3_aa: ASSQDQSGAGNTIY
j_call: TRBJ1-2; v_call: TRBV27; cdr3_length: 12; cdr3_aa: ASSLAGASYGYT
j_call: TRBJ1-3; v_call: TRBV11-3; cdr3_length: 15; cdr3_aa: ASSLRQGGFSGNTIY
j_call: TRBJ1-1; v_call: TRBV7-8; cdr3_length: 13; cdr3_aa: ASSLEGRVNTEAF
j_call: TRBJ2-7; v_call: TRBV6-1; cdr3_length: 12; cdr3_aa: ASSSGITYYEQY
j_call: TRBJ2-7; v_call: TRBV9; cdr3_length: 14; cdr3_aa: ASSPLGSGGTYEQY
j_call: TRBJ1-1; v_call: TRBV18; cdr3_length: 13; cdr3_aa: ASSLMNDMNTEAF
j_call: TRBJ2-1; v_call: TRBV6-6; cdr3_length: 9; cdr3_aa: ASIKGGEQF
j_call: TRBJ1-1; v_call: TRBV10-3; cdr3_length: 10; cdr3_aa: AISETGREAF